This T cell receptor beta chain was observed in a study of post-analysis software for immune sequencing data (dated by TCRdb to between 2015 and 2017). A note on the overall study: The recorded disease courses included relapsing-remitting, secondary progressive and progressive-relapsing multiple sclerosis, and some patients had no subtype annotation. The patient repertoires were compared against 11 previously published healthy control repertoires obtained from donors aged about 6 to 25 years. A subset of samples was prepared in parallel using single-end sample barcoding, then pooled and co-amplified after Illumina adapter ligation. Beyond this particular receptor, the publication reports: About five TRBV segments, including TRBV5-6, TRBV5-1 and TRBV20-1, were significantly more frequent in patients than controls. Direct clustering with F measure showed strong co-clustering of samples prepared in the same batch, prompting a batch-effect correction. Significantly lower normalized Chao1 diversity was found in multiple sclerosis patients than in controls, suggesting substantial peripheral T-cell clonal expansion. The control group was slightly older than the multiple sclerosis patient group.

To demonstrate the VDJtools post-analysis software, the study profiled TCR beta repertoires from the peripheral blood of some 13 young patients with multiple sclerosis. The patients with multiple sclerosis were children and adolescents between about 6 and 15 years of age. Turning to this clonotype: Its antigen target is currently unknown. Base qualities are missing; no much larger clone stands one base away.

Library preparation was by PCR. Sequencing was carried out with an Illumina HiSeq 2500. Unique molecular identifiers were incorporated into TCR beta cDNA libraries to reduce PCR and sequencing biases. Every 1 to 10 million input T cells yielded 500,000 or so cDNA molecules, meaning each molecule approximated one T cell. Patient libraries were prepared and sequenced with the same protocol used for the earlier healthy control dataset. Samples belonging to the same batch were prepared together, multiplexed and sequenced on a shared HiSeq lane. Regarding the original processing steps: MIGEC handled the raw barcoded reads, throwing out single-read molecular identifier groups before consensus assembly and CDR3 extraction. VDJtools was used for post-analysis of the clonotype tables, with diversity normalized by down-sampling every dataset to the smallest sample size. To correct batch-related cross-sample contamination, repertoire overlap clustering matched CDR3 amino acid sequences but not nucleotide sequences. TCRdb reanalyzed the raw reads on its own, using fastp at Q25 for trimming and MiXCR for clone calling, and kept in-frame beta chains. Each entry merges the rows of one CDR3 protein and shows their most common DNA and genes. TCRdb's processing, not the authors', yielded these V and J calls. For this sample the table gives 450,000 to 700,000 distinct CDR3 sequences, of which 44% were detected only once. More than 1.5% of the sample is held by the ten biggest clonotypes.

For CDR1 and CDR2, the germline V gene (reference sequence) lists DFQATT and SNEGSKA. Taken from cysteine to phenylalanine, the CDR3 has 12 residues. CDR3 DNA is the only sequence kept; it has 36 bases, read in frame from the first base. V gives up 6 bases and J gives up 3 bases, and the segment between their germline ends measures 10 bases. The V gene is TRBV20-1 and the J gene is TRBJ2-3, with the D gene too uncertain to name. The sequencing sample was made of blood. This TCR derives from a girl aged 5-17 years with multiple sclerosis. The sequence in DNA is TGCAGTGCCAGCGTTGTGACAGATACGCAGTATTTT. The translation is CSASVVTDTQYF.